The 14 T cell receptor beta chains presented below share a single source sample, sequenced in a study of a mutant IDH1 vaccine in newly diagnosed glioma. Time point of the sample: week 11, during vaccination. Alongside topical imiquimod, each dose of vaccine comprised 300 ug of mutant IDH1 20-mer peptide. The antigens these receptors bind are not known. TCRdb's copy holds only in-frame clones and misses some; the assay was immunoSEQ multiplex PCR. The sample lists around 31,000 clones, around 90% occurring once. The sequencing here drew on PBMCs, taken from a glioma patient whose treatment included an IDH1 peptide vaccine. These receptors all come from a man aged 18 to 30 with glioma.

The chain uses TRBV7-9 and TRBJ2-7; D is possibly TRBD1 (6 bases). Per the germline V gene, CDR1 is SEHNR and CDR2 is FQNEAQ (reference sequence). There are 15 residues in the CDR3. V lost 5 bases to trimming and J lost 6 bases, with 20 bases between them. This chain's CDR3 is CASSPSLTGSGEQYF. CDR3 coding DNA: TGTGCCAGCAGCCCGAGTCTAACAGGGTCAGGCGAGCAGTACTTC.

The V and J genes are TRBV29-1 and TRBJ1-2, with a possible D match to TRBD1 (6 bases). The CDR3 runs 12 residues. V was pared by 5 bases and J by 7 bases, with 14 bases between. Germline-derived CDR1 and CDR2 are SQVTM and ANQGSEA. CDR3 loop: CSVHHRVVGYTF. The DNA for the CDR3 is TGCAGCGTTCATCACAGGGTCGTTGGCTACACCTTC.

The chain employs TRBV5-1 and TRBJ2-7; 7 nucleotides line up with TRBD2. V lost 4 bases to trimming and J lost 6 bases; unmatched junction nucleotides: 7. This CDR3 is built from 13 residues. Germline values: CDR1 SGHRS, CDR2 YFSETQ. The CDR3 sequence: CASSNWGGSEQYF. CDR3 DNA: TGCGCCAGCAGCAATTGGGGGGGGTCCGAGCAGTACTTC.

This chain joins TRBV7-2 and TRBJ1-3; D is undetermined. The germline gives CDR1 SGHTA, CDR2 FQGNSA. Trimming stripped 1 base from V and 0 bases from J, with 10 bases between. This CDR3 has 16 residues. This CDR3 reads CASSLVGVNSGNTIYF. The CDR3 bases are TGTGCCAGCAGCTTAGTAGGAGTTAACTCTGGAAACACCATATATTTT.

Here the CDR3 DNA reads TGTGCCAGCAGCGTAGAGGGACAGGGGGACTATGGCTACACCTTC. The encoded protein is CASSVEGQGDYGYTF. This rearrangement joins TRBV9 to TRBJ1-2; TRBD1 aligns across 11 bases. Trimming at V came to 0 bases and at J to 3 bases, leaving 1 base not matched to a gene. In germline, CDR1 is SGDLS, CDR2 YYNGEE. This CDR3 contains 15 residues.

The chain links TRBV25-1 to TRBJ2-5; 12 nucleotides match TRBD1. J lost 5 bases, V lost 5 bases, and 9 bases had no gene match. The CDR3 runs to 16 residues. Germline V gene data show CDR1 as MGHDK and CDR2 as SYGVNS. Here the CDR3 DNA reads TGTGCCAGCAGTCCTTACGGGACAGGGGGCAGGGAGACCCAGTACTTC. Its protein product is CASSPYGTGGRETQYF.

The CDR3: CASSPSENQPQHF. The CDR3 coding sequence is TGTGCCAGCAGCCCCTCTGAAAATCAGCCCCAGCATTTT. This sequence joins TRBV14 and TRBJ1-5; no clear D. V lost 4 bases and J 4 bases, leaving 8 bases between the germline ends. Germline CDR1 is SGHDN and CDR2 is FVKESK. This CDR3 comprises 13 residues.

This clone showed up just once. J is TRBJ1-1 and V is TRBV30; no clear D. Trimming left V 3 bases short and J 6 bases short, with 17 bases between. CDR3 size: 14 residues. Germline V gives CDR1 GTSNPN, CDR2 SVGIG (reference sequence). This CDR3 is CAWRAGGWRAEAFF. CDR3 bases: TGTGCCTGGAGGGCGGGAGGGTGGAGGGCTGAAGCTTTCTTT.

The rearrangement links TRBV7-9 to TRBJ1-2; D is unclear. From germline, CDR1 is SEHNR and CDR2 FQNEAQ (reference sequence). The CDR3 contains 15 residues. V was shortened by 3 bases and J by 0 bases, with 11 bases between the two germline ends. CDR3 DNA sequence: TGTGCCAGCAGCTTTACCTCCGGGGCTAACTATGGCTACACCTTC. Its protein product is CASSFTSGANYGYTF. Drawing the rest from reference TRBV7-9 and TRBJ1-2, the complete variable domain is DTGVSQNPRHKITKRGQNVTFRCDPISEHNRLYWYRQTLGQGPEFLTYFQNEAQLEKSRLLSDRFSAERPKGSFSTLEIQRTEQGDSAMYLCASSFTSGANYGYTFGSGTRLTVV.

V gene TRBV5-6 combines with J gene TRBJ1-1; D might be TRBD1 (5 bases). Germline values: CDR1 SGHDT, CDR2 YYEEEE. This CDR3 has 14 amino acids. Between the trimmed V and J ends, which lost 6 bases and 0 bases, there was a span of 12 bases. The DNA for the CDR3 is TGTGCCAGCACTTATTCGACAGTGAACACTGAAGCTTTCTTT. Its protein is CASTYSTVNTEAFF.

V is TRBV5-4 and J is TRBJ1-5; D ambiguous. The V end was cut by 4 bases, the J end by 4 bases, with 21 bases between. Germline V CDR1 and CDR2: SGHNT, YYREEE (reference sequence). The CDR3 covers 17 residues. CDR3 DNA: TGTGCCAGCAGCCGGGCCCGTCATGGGGTGAGTAATCAGCCCCAGCATTTT. Translating gives CASSRARHGVSNQPQHF.

The V gene is TRBV19, the J gene TRBJ2-3; D may match TRBD1 or TRBD2 (6 bases each). CDR1 and CDR2 from the germline V gene are LNHDA and SQIVND (reference sequence). The CDR3 extends over 16 amino acids. V lost 3 bases to trimming and J lost 3 bases, with 16 bases between them. CDR3 coding DNA: TGTGCCAGTAGTATGGAGTTTGGGGGGCGGACAGATACGCAGTATTTT. Its protein product is CASSMEFGGRTDTQYF.

This CDR3 is CASSLSRGGGTNTEAFF. The CDR3 DNA reads TGTGCCAGCAGTTTATCGAGGGGGGGAGGAACGAACACTGAAGCTTTCTTT. The chain carries TRBV27 and TRBJ1-1, with D possibly TRBD1 on 6 matching bases. Germline CDR1 and CDR2: MNHEY and SMNVEV (reference sequence). The CDR3 runs to 17 residues. The V end was cut by 0 bases, the J end by 1 base, with 15 bases between.

In DNA, the CDR3 is TGTGCCAGCAGTTACCCTAGCGGGAGGAATGAGCAGTTCTTC. Translating gives CASSYPSGRNEQFF. The rearrangement uses TRBV6-7 and TRBJ2-1, with TRBD2 identical over 11 bases. TRBV6-7 is noted as an ORF with a role that remains uncertain. Trimming took 2 bases from V and 7 from J; bases not matched to a gene: 1. This CDR3 comprises 14 residues.